The 23 T cell receptor beta chains presented below share a single source sample, sequenced in a study of blood T cell repertoires in COVID-19. Data came from immunoSEQ multiplex PCR; TCRdb stores just in-frame clones and leaves some out. The sample records about 220,000 clones, about 85% being singletons. Sequenced: peripheral blood. The receptors come from a man aged 45-60 years who had recovered from COVID-19.

Only one count was recorded for this clone. The V and J genes are TRBV28 and TRBJ2-1, with TRBD2 matching over 9 bases. CDR3 size: 16 residues. CDR1 is MDHEN, CDR2 SYDVKM, per germline. V lost 4 bases, J lost 7 bases, and 11 bases stayed unmatched. CDR3 sequence: CASSSPQAGGRNEQFF. In DNA form, the CDR3 reads TGTGCCAGCAGTTCCCCCCAAGCGGGAGGACGAAATGAGCAGTTCTTC. Together with reference TRBV28 and TRBJ2-1, the CDR3 gives the full variable domain: DVKVTQSSRYLVKRTGEKVFLECVQDMDHENMFWYRQDPGLGLRLIYFSYDVKMKEKGDIPEGYSVSREKKERFSLILESASTNQTSMYLCASSSPQAGGRNEQFFGPGTRLTVL.

The chain recombines TRBV5-4 with TRBJ1-2; D possibly corresponds to TRBD1 (5 bases). This CDR3 spans 14 amino acids. Trimming took 0 bases from V and 12 from J, leaving 18 bases between them. Germline loops: CDR1 SGHNT, CDR2 YYREEE (reference sequence). CDR3 region: CASSLEPGWSDHTF. The CDR3, as DNA: TGTGCCAGCAGCTTGGAACCAGGGTGGAGTGACCACACCTTC.

This clone was detected only once. Other DNA sequences in this specimen translate into the identical CDR3. The rearrangement joins TRBV28 to TRBJ2-7; D is perhaps TRBD2 (6 bases). Germline V gene sequence: CDR1 MDHEN, CDR2 SYDVKM. The V end lost 6 bases, the J end lost 0 bases, and 9 bases lay between the germline ends. The CDR3 length is 13 residues. The CDR3 spells CASSLAPSYEQYF. Written as DNA, the CDR3 is TGTGCCAGCAGCCTAGCGCCCTCCTACGAGCAGTACTTC.

Only a few counts were recorded for this clone. This chain links TRBV7-9 with TRBJ2-1; TRBD1 matches 7 bases. There are 16 residues in the CDR3. From germline, CDR1 is SEHNR and CDR2 FQNEAQ (reference sequence). Trimming took 1 base from V and 1 from J; bases not matched to a gene: 4. The CDR3 nucleotides read TGTGCCAGCAGCTTAGGACAGGGCTTATCCTACAATGAGCAGTTCTTC. It codes for CASSLGQGLSYNEQFF.

The rearrangement joins TRBV28 to TRBJ2-7; 9 positions match TRBD2. Per the germline V gene, CDR1 is MDHEN and CDR2 is SYDVKM. CDR3 length equals 17 residues. V lost 1 base to trimming and J lost 5 bases; unmatched junction nucleotides: 12. CDR3 residues: CASSLSWASGTRNEQYF. In DNA, the CDR3 is TGTGCCAGCAGTTTATCTTGGGCTAGCGGGACTCGAAACGAGCAGTACTTC.

The gene calls are TRBV6-5 and TRBJ2-7; 9 bases are shared with TRBD2. The CDR3 covers 14 residues. CDR1 is MNHEY, CDR2 SVGAGI, per germline. Trimming removed 0 bases from V and 6 bases from J; junction bases left unmatched: 3. The CDR3 nucleotides are TGTGCCAGCAGTTACTCTAGCGGGAGAAGCGAGCAGTACTTC. It encodes CASSYSSGRSEQYF.

The V and J genes are TRBV3-1 (or the pseudogene TRBV3-2) and TRBJ1-5; D is perhaps TRBD1 (6 bases). CDR1 and CDR2 from the germline V gene are LGHDT and YNNKEL (reference sequence). V shed 1 base and J shed 5 bases, with 9 bases lying between them. This CDR3 is built from 14 residues. The CDR3 sequence: CASSQGAGDQPQHF. The CDR3 DNA reads TGTGCCAGCAGCCAAGGGGCAGGGGATCAGCCCCAGCATTTT.

The chain links TRBV11-2 to TRBJ2-1; the match to TRBD2 covers 7 bases. V dropped 0 bases and J dropped 5; count of bases not matched to a gene: 10. Per the germline V gene, CDR1 is SGHAT and CDR2 is FQNNGV. The CDR3 spans 17 residues. In DNA, the CDR3 is TGTGCCAGCAGCTTAGATCGTCGGAGGGAGGGGCACAATGAGCAGTTCTTC. It specifies CASSLDRRREGHNEQFF. The full variable domain, with the rest looked up from reference TRBV11-2 and TRBJ2-1, is EAGVAQSPRYKIIEKRQSVAFWCNPISGHATLYWYQQILGQGPKLLIQFQNNGVVDDSQLPKDRFSAERLKGVDSTLKIQPAKLEDSAVYLCASSLDRRREGHNEQFFGPGTRLTVL.

This clone was seen only once. DNA for the CDR3: TGTGCCACCAGCAGAGACTTAGCGGGAGGTTTCACCGGGGAGCTGTTTTTT. As protein: CATSRDLAGGFTGELFF. The J gene is TRBJ2-2, the V gene TRBV15; 10 bases align to TRBD2. Germline-derived CDR1 and CDR2 are LNHNV and YYDKDF (reference sequence). After removal of 0 bases from V and 4 bases from J, the junction contained 5 bases not matched to a gene. This CDR3 contains 17 residues.

The V and J genes are TRBV15 and TRBJ2-3; TRBD2 matches at 8 bases. Per germline, CDR1 LNHNV and CDR2 YYDKDF (reference sequence). V lost 0 bases to trimming and J lost 4 bases; unmatched junction nucleotides: 3. This CDR3 spans 15 amino acids. The CDR3 DNA reads TGTGCCACCAGCAGAGATCGGGAGGGGGCAGATACGCAGTATTTT. It specifies CATSRDREGADTQYF.

This chain connects TRBV7-9 to TRBJ2-6; D uncertain. The germline gives CDR1 SEHNR, CDR2 FQNEAQ (reference sequence). The V end was cut by 5 bases, the J end by 0 bases, with 5 bases between. This CDR3 spans 14 amino acids. The CDR3 loop is CASSPSSGANVLTF. CDR3 nucleotide sequence: TGTGCCAGCAGCCCGTCCTCTGGGGCCAACGTCCTGACTTTC.

The chain has TRBV5-4 and TRBJ2-7; TRBD2 agrees at 10 bases. Germline trimming cut 3 bases from V and 2 bases from J; bases unmatched to any gene: 2. Germline-derived CDR1 and CDR2 are SGHNT and YYREEE (reference sequence). The CDR3 loop spans 14 amino acids. CDR3 loop: CASSSGLATYEQYF. CDR3 DNA: TGTGCCAGCAGCTCGGGACTAGCGACCTACGAGCAGTACTTC.

This chain joins TRBV5-4 and TRBJ1-2; the D gene is possibly TRBD1 (6 bases). Deletions cut 2 bases from V and 8 bases from J, with 13 bases between. Per germline, CDR1 SGHNT and CDR2 YYREEE (reference sequence). This CDR3 comprises 13 residues. CDR3 sequence: CASSLAGAGGYTF. The CDR3 coding sequence is TGTGCCAGCAGCTTAGCAGGGGCTGGGGGCTACACCTTC.

The genes are TRBV28 and TRBJ1-2; D might be TRBD1 (5 bases). Germline CDR1 and CDR2: MDHEN and SYDVKM. V lost 10 bases to trimming and J lost 6 bases, with 18 bases between them. CDR3 length: 13 amino acids. CDR3 residues: CATLRQGPDGYTF. In DNA, the CDR3 is TGTGCCACCCTAAGGCAGGGTCCGGATGGCTACACCTTC.

On this clone itself: This same CDR3 is encoded by further DNA sequences in the sample. The chain links TRBV28 to TRBJ2-2; D uncertain. CDR3 length: 11 residues. The germline V gene has CDR1 MDHEN and CDR2 SYDVKM. V was shortened by 6 bases and J by 4 bases, with 3 bases between the two germline ends. CDR3 sequence: CASSLTGELFF. The CDR3 nucleotides are TGTGCCAGCAGCCTCACCGGGGAGCTGTTTTTT.

V is TRBV29-1 and J is TRBJ1-1; 7 bases agree with TRBD1. CDR3 length: 15 amino acids. Unmatched junction bases numbered 10, after V lost 6 bases and J lost 0 bases. Germline values: CDR1 SQVTM, CDR2 ANQGSEA. CDR3 DNA sequence: TGCAGCGTAGGTATGAAAGGGGGCGTGAACACTGAAGCTTTCTTT. Encoded protein: CSVGMKGGVNTEAFF.

V usage is TRBV5-1 and J usage is TRBJ2-7, with unresolved D. Trimming stripped 0 bases from V and 4 bases from J, with 8 bases between. The CDR3 consists of 13 residues. Germline CDR1 SGHRS, CDR2 YFSETQ. The CDR3 loop reads CASSLGAAYEQYF. In nucleotides, the CDR3 is TGCGCCAGCAGCTTGGGTGCGGCGTACGAGCAGTACTTC.

This chain uses TRBV7-9 with TRBJ1-2; 7 bases align to TRBD1. The CDR3 is made up of 15 amino acids. In germline, CDR1 is SEHNR, CDR2 FQNEAQ (reference sequence). The V gene end was trimmed by 3 bases and the J gene end by 3 bases; junction bases not matched to a gene: 7. CDR3 protein: CASSFFGTADYGYTF. In DNA form, the CDR3 reads TGTGCCAGCAGCTTCTTTGGGACAGCAGACTATGGCTACACCTTC.

V gene TRBV28 combines with J gene TRBJ2-1; weak D call: TRBD2 (5 bases). The CDR3 loop spans 13 amino acids. The germline V gene has CDR1 MDHEN and CDR2 SYDVKM. V lost 2 bases, J lost 7 bases, and 9 bases lay in between. The CDR3 spells CASSLASRNEQFF. The CDR3 DNA follows: TGTGCCAGCAGTTTAGCTAGCAGGAATGAGCAGTTCTTC.

The rearrangement uses TRBV24-1 and TRBJ2-1; perhaps TRBD1 as D (5 bases). This CDR3 region has 15 residues. The V gene lost 5 bases and the J gene lost 5 bases, with 15 bases spanning the gap. CDR1 is KGHDR, CDR2 SFDVKD, per germline. CDR3 loop: CATSGRQGWNNEQFF. The CDR3 DNA reads as TGTGCCACCAGTGGAAGGCAGGGTTGGAACAATGAGCAGTTCTTC.

The J gene is TRBJ2-7, the V gene TRBV7-2; TRBD1 matches 7 bases. V shed 7 bases and J 3 bases; nucleotides not matched to a gene: 9. The germline gives CDR1 SGHTA, CDR2 FQGNSA. This CDR3 is built from 14 residues. The CDR3 loop is CASTQRQGRYEQYF. DNA for the CDR3: TGTGCCAGCACCCAGAGACAGGGTCGCTACGAGCAGTACTTC.

This sequence joins TRBV19 and TRBJ2-1, with D perhaps TRBD1 (5 bases). CDR3 length equals 14 residues. Germline-derived CDR1 and CDR2 are LNHDA and SQIVND (reference sequence). V lost 3 bases, J lost 3 bases, and 9 bases lay in between. The CDR3 reads CASSIGADYNEQFF. In nucleotides, the CDR3 is TGTGCCAGTAGTATTGGGGCAGACTACAATGAGCAGTTCTTC.

V and J are TRBV19 and TRBJ2-7; D perhaps matches TRBD1 (5 bases). The CDR3 has 13 residues. The V gene's germline CDR1 is LNHDA and CDR2 SQIVND (reference sequence). Trimming removed 3 bases from V and 3 bases from J, with 9 bases in between. The CDR3 sequence is CASSMGQSYEQYF. CDR3 bases: TGTGCCAGTAGTATGGGGCAGAGCTACGAGCAGTACTTC.